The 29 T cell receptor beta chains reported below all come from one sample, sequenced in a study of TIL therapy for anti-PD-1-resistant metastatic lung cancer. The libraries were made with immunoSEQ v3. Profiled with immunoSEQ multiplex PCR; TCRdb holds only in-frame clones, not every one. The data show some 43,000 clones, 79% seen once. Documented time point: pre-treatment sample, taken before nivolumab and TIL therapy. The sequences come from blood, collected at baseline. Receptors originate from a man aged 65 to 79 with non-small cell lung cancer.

CDR3 nucleotides: TGCGCCAGCAGCCCCGGGACTAGCGGACCCACAGATACGCAGTATTTT. The encoded protein is CASSPGTSGPTDTQYF. The V call is TRBV5-1, the J call TRBJ2-3; the match to TRBD2 covers 11 bases. The length of the CDR3 is 16 residues. J lost 2 bases, V lost 4 bases, and 6 bases had no gene match. Per germline, CDR1 SGHRS and CDR2 YFSETQ.

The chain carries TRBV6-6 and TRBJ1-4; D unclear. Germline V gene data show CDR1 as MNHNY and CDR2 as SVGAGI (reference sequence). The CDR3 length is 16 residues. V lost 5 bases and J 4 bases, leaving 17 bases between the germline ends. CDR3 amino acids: CASSNGKGGYNEKLFF. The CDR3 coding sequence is TGTGCCAGCAGTAACGGGAAGGGCGGGTATAATGAAAAACTGTTTTTT.

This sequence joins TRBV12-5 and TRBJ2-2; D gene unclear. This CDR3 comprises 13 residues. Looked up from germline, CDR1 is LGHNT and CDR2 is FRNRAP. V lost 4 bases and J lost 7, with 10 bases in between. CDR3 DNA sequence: TGTGCTAGTGGTTCGTTTGTTAACGGGGAGCTGTTTTTT. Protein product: CASGSFVNGELFF. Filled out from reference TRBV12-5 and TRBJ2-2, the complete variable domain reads DARVTQTPRHKVTEMGQEVTMRCQPILGHNTVFWYRQTMMQGLELLAYFRNRAPLDDSGMPKDRFSAEMPDATLATLKIQPSEPRDSAVYFCASGSFVNGELFFGEGSRLTVL.

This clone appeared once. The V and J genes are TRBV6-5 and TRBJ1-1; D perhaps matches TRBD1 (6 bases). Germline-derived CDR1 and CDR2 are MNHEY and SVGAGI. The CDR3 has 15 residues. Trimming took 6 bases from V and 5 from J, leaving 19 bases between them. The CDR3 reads CASSVTGHPRTEAFF. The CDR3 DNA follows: TGTGCCAGCAGCGTGACGGGACACCCGAGAACTGAAGCTTTCTTT.

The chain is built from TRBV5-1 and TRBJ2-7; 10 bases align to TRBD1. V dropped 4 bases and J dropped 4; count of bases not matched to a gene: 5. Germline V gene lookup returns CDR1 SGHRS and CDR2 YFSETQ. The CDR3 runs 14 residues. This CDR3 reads CASSPGQGRYEQYF. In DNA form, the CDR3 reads TGCGCCAGCAGCCCGGGACAGGGGAGGTACGAGCAGTACTTC.

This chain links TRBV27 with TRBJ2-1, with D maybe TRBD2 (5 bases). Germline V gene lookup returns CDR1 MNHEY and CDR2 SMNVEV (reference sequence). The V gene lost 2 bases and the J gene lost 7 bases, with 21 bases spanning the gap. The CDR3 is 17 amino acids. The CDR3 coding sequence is TGTGCCAGCAGTTTAACGGCTAGCTACTCTTATAGGAATGAGCAGTTCTTC. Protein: CASSLTASYSYRNEQFF.

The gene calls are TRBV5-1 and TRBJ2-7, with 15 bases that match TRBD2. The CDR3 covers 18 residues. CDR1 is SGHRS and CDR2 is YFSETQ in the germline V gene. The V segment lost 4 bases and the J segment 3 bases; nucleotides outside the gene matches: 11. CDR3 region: CASSIGLAGGQGDYEQYF. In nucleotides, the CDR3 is TGCGCCAGCAGCATCGGACTAGCGGGAGGGCAAGGGGACTACGAGCAGTACTTC.

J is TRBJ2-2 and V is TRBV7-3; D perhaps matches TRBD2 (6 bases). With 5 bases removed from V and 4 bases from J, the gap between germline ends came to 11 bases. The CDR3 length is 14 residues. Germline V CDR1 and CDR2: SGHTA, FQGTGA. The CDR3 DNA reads TGTGCCAGCAGCCGGGACTCCCCCACCGGGGAGCTGTTTTTT. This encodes CASSRDSPTGELFF.

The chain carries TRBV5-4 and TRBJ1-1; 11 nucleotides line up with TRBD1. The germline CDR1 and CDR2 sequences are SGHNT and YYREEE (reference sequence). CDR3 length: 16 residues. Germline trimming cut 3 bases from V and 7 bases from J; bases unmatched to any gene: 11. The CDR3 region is CASSWTGGEGQFEAFF. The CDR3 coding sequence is TGTGCCAGCAGCTGGACAGGGGGCGAAGGGCAATTTGAAGCTTTCTTT.

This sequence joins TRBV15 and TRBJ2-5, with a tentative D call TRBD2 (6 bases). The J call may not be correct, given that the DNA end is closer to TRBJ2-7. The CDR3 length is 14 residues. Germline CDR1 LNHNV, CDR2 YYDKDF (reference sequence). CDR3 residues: CATSLTRSSYEQYF. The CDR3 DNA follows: TGTGCCACCAGCTTGACTAGGAGCTCCTACGAGCAGTACTTC.

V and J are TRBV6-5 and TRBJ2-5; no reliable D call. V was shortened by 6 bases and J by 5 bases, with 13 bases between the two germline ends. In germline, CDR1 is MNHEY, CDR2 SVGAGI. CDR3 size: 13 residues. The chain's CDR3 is CASRDGPEETQYF. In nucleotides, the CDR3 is TGTGCCAGCAGGGACGGGCCGGAGGAGACCCAGTACTTC.

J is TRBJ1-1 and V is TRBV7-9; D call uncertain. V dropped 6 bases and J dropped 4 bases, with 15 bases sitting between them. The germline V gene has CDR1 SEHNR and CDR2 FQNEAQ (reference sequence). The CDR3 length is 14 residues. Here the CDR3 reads CASRGGGVGTEAFF. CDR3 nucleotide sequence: TGTGCCAGCAGGGGCGGTGGGGTTGGCACTGAAGCTTTCTTT.

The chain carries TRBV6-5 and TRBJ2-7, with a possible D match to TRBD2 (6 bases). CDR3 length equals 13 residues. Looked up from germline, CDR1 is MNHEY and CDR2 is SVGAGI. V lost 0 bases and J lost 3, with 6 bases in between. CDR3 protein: CASSYSEGYEQYF. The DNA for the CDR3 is TGTGCCAGCAGTTACTCGGAGGGCTACGAGCAGTACTTC.

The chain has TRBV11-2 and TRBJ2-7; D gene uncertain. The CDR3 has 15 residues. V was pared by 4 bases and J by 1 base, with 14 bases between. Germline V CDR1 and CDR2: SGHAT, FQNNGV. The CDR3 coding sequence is TGTGCCAGCAGCTGGGCGGCGGCGATTTCCTACGAGCAGTACTTC. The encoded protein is CASSWAAAISYEQYF.

The CDR3 region has the DNA TGTGCCAGCAGTTACACCGAGGTCCGGAGCTCTGGGGCCAACGTCCTGACTTTC. This translates into CASSYTEVRSSGANVLTF. The chain carries TRBV6-7 and TRBJ2-6; D ambiguous. TRBV6-7 is flagged as an ORF with uncertain function. The CDR3 loop spans 18 amino acids. V dropped 2 bases and J dropped 0 bases, with 14 bases sitting between them.

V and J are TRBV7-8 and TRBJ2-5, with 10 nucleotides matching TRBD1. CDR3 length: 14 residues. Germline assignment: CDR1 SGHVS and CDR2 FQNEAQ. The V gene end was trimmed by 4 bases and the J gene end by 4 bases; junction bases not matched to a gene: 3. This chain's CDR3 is CASSSGQGIETQYF. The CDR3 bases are TGTGCCAGCAGCTCGGGACAGGGGATAGAGACCCAGTACTTC.

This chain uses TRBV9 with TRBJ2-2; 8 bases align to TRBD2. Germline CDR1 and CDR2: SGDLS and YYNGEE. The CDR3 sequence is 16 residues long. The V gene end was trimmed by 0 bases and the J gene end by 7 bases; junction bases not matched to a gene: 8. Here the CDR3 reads CASSVVDGRANGELFF. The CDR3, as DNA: TGTGCCAGCAGCGTAGTTGACGGGAGGGCCAACGGGGAGCTGTTTTTT.

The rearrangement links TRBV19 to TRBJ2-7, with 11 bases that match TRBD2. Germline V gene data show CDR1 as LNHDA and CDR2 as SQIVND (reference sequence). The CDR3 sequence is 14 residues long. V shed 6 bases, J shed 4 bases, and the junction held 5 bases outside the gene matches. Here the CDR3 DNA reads TGTGCCAGTAGCACTAGCGGGAGAGCATACGAGCAGTACTTC. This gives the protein CASSTSGRAYEQYF.

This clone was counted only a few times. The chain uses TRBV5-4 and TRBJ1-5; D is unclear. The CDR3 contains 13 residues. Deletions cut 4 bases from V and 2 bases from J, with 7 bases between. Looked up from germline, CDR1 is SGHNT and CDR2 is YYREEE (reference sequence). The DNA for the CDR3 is TGTGCCAGCAGCACCGGGCGCAATCAGCCCCAGCATTTT. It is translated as CASSTGRNQPQHF. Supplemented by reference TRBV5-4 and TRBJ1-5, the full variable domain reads ETGVTQSPTHLIKTRGQQVTLRCSSQSGHNTVSWYQQALGQGPQFIFQYYREEENGRGNFPPRFSGLQFPNYSSELNVNALELDDSALYLCASSTGRNQPQHFGDGTRLSIL.

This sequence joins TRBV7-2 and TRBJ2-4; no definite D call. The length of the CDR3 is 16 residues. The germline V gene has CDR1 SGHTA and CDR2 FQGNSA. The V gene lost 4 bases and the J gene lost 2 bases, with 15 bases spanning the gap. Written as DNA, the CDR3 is TGTGCCAGCAGCTCAAAGCTCAGGATAACCAAAAACATTCAGTACTTC. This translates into CASSSKLRITKNIQYF.

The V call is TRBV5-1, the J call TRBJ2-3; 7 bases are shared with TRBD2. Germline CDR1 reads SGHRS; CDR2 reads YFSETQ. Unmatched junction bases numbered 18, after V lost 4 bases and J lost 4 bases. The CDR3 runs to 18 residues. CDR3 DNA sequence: TGCGCCAGCAGCCTTAATTTCGATGCGGGAGTAGGGTCAGATACGCAGTATTTT. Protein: CASSLNFDAGVGSDTQYF.

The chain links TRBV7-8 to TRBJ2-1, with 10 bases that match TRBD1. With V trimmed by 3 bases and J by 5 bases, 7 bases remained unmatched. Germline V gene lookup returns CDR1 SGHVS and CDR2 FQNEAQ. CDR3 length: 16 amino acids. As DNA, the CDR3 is TGTGCCAGCAGCTTGCAGGACAGGGGGTTTGACAATGAGCAGTTCTTC. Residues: CASSLQDRGFDNEQFF.

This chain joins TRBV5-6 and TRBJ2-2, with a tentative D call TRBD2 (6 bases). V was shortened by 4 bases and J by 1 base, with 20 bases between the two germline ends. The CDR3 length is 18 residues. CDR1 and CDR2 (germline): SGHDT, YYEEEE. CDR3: CASSPGLGLQLNTGELFF. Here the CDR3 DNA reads TGTGCCAGCAGCCCTGGTCTGGGACTCCAACTGAACACCGGGGAGCTGTTTTTT.

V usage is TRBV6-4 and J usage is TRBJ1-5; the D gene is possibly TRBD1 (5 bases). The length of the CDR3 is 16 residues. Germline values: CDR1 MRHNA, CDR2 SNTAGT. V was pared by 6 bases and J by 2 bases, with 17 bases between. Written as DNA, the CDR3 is TGTGCCAGCAGCGTTCCCAGGGTGACTCGCAATCAGCCCCAGCATTTT. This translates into CASSVPRVTRNQPQHF.

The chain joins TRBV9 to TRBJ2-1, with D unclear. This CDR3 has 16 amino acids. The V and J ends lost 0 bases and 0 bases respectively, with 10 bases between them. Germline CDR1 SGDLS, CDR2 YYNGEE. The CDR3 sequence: CASSVVDVVSYNEQFF. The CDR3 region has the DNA TGTGCCAGCAGCGTAGTAGATGTGGTCTCCTACAATGAGCAGTTCTTC.

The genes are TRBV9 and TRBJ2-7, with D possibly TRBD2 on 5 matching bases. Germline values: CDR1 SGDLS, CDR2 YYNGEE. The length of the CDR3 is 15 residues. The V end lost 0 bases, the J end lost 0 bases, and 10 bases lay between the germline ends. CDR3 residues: CASSVGVGGSYEQYF. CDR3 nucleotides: TGTGCCAGCAGCGTAGGGGTCGGAGGCTCCTACGAGCAGTACTTC.

DNA of the CDR3: TGTGCCAGCAGCCAACCTGGACAGGGGGGTGCCTCCTACGAGCAGTACTTC. It is translated as CASSQPGQGGASYEQYF. The V and J genes are TRBV4-2 and TRBJ2-7, with 10 bases lining up with TRBD1. CDR3 length: 17 amino acids. The germline gives CDR1 LGHNA, CDR2 YNFKEQ. V shed 2 bases, J shed 0 bases, and the junction held 7 bases outside the gene matches.

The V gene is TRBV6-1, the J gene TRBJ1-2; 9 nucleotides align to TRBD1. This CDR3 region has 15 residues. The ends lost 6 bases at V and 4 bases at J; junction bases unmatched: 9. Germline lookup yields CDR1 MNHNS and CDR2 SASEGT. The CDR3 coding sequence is TGTGCCAGCAGGGAGGCCGGGACAGGGTCCTATGGCTACACCTTC. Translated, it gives CASREAGTGSYGYTF.

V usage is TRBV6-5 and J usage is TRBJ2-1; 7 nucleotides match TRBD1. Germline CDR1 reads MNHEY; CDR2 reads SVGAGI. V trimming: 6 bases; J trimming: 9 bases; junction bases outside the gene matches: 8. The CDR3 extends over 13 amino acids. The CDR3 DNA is TGTGCCAGCAGACCCGACAGGGCCAGTGAGCAGTTCTTC. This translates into CASRPDRASEQFF.